One and the same sample provided the 11 T cell receptor beta chains below, sequenced in a study of CD8+ T cells in alopecia areata. The sequencing template was cDNA reverse transcribed from extracted RNA. TCRdb's copy holds only in-frame clones and misses some; the assay was immunoSEQ multiplex PCR. The sample carries 120,000 to 150,000 clones, approximately 85% recorded once. The treatment: oral pan-JAK inhibitor, 5-10 mg twice daily. Source: CD8+ T cells sorted from blood, taken at week 4, from a patient treated with tofacitinib. Every receptor here comes from a human donor with alopecia areata.

The chain employs TRBV29-1 and TRBJ2-3; TRBD1 matches 8 bases. Losses at the gene ends were 5 bases for V and 4 bases for J; bases not matched to a gene: 8. This CDR3 has 14 residues. Germline values: CDR1 SQVTM, CDR2 ANQGSEA. The DNA for the CDR3 is TGCAGCGTTTATACGGACAGGGAGGCAGATACGCAGTATTTT. This gives the protein CSVYTDREADTQYF.

This clone turned up a few times. This chain uses TRBV7-2 with TRBJ2-1; D is unclear. Trimming stripped 1 base from V and 2 bases from J, with 9 bases between. CDR3 length: 15 amino acids. Germline CDR1 is SGHTA and CDR2 is FQGNSA. The CDR3 sequence is CASSLEVIPYNEQFF. CDR3 sequence (DNA): TGTGCCAGCAGCTTAGAGGTCATCCCCTACAATGAGCAGTTCTTC.

V gene TRBV7-9 combines with J gene TRBJ1-1; no firm D call. Germline V gene lookup returns CDR1 SEHNR and CDR2 FQNEAQ (reference sequence). Trimming pared 5 bases from V and 0 bases from J, leaving 16 bases between. There are 16 residues in the CDR3. CDR3 loop: CASSPARGPMNTEAFF. CDR3 in DNA: TGTGCCAGCAGCCCAGCACGAGGGCCCATGAACACTGAAGCTTTCTTT.

The chain couples TRBV15 to TRBJ1-5; no definite D call. The CDR3 consists of 15 residues. Per the germline V gene, CDR1 is LNHNV and CDR2 is YYDKDF (reference sequence). V was cut by 4 bases and J by 0 bases, with 10 bases left in between. In DNA form, the CDR3 reads TGTGCCACCAGCACCAGACCTCTTAGCAATCAGCCCCAGCATTTT. Translating gives CATSTRPLSNQPQHF.

The rearrangement links TRBV30 to TRBJ2-1; possibly TRBD1 or TRBD2 for D (5 bases each). V lost 0 bases and J lost 13, with 19 bases in between. CDR1 is GTSNPN, CDR2 SVGIG, per germline (reference sequence). The CDR3 extends over 14 amino acids. The CDR3 here is CAWSVRFGGRIQFF. In DNA, the CDR3 is TGTGCCTGGAGTGTACGCTTTGGGGGACGGATCCAGTTCTTC.

The chain uses TRBV27 and TRBJ1-1; D call uncertain. The CDR3 covers 13 residues. Germline lookup yields CDR1 MNHEY and CDR2 SMNVEV (reference sequence). Trimming cost V 0 bases and J 6 bases, with 8 bases left between them. In DNA form, the CDR3 reads TGTGCCAGCAGTTTATCGTGGGTCGCTGAAGCTTTCTTT. It encodes CASSLSWVAEAFF.

The chain carries TRBV5-1 and TRBJ2-5; D could derive from TRBD1 or TRBD2 (5 bases each). Germline V CDR1 and CDR2: SGHRS, YFSETQ. Between the trimmed V and J ends, which lost 1 base and 5 bases, there was a span of 18 bases. This CDR3 spans 16 amino acids. The CDR3 loop reads CASSLRGQATTETQYF. In DNA, the CDR3 is TGCGCCAGCAGCTTGCGGGGCCAAGCGACAACGGAGACCCAGTACTTC.

The rearrangement links TRBV2 to TRBJ1-5; tentative D call: TRBD1 (5 bases). Trimming removed 4 bases from V and 4 bases from J, with 5 bases in between. CDR3 length equals 12 residues. CDR1 is SNHLY, CDR2 FYNNEI, per germline. CDR3: CASSGGNQPQHF. CDR3 coding DNA: TGTGCCAGCAGTGGGGGGAATCAGCCCCAGCATTTT.

This chain joins TRBV10-3 and TRBJ1-2; D is unclear. CDR3 size: 12 residues. CDR1 and CDR2 (germline): ENHRY, SYGVKD. Trimming shortened V by 2 bases and J by 5 bases, and 6 bases separated the two germline ends. CDR3 DNA sequence: TGTGCCATCAGTGAGGCCGATTATGGCTACACCTTC. It yields the protein CAISEADYGYTF.

The chain employs TRBV28 and TRBJ1-1, with D unresolved. Germline assignment: CDR1 MDHEN and CDR2 SYDVKM. The V gene lost 7 bases and the J gene lost 7 bases, with 22 bases spanning the gap. CDR3 size: 15 residues. This CDR3 reads CASTTRASGPREAFF. Here the CDR3 DNA reads TGTGCCAGCACTACTCGGGCATCCGGCCCCCGTGAAGCTTTCTTT.

This chain joins TRBV15 and TRBJ2-7; no reliable D call. The CDR3 loop spans 13 amino acids. CDR1 is LNHNV, CDR2 YYDKDF, per germline (reference sequence). V dropped 0 bases and J dropped 5 bases, with 8 bases sitting between them. CDR3 bases: TGTGCCACCAGCAGAGACCCCCGGGACGAGCAGTACTTC. Translated: CATSRDPRDEQYF.